This T cell receptor (beta chain) is drawn from a study of PD-1 blockade in mismatch repair-deficient tumors. Clones were sequenced by immunoSEQ multiplex PCR, and TCRdb holds only the in-frame ones, with some missing. Of roughly 120,000 clones listed, approximately 91% are singletons. The TCR-sequenced patients were a few responders to pembrolizumab. A note on this clone: What it binds is unknown.

CDR3 length: 14 residues. CDR1 and CDR2 from the germline V gene are MNHNY and SVGAGI (reference sequence). V lost 7 bases and J 2 bases, leaving 15 bases between the germline ends. Study-wide findings and caveats: Rapid post-treatment expansion, then contraction, generally preceding radiologic response, marked tumor-resident clones.

This clonotype was sampled from an adult with mismatch repair-deficient cancer. The chain carries TRBV6-6 and TRBJ2-7; tentative D call: TRBD1 (5 bases). Specimen: peripheral blood, collected approximately 71 weeks after starting pembrolizumab. The CDR3, as DNA: TGTGCCAGCACCCACCCGCAGGACACCTACGAGCAGTACTTC. This codes for CASTHPQDTYEQYF.